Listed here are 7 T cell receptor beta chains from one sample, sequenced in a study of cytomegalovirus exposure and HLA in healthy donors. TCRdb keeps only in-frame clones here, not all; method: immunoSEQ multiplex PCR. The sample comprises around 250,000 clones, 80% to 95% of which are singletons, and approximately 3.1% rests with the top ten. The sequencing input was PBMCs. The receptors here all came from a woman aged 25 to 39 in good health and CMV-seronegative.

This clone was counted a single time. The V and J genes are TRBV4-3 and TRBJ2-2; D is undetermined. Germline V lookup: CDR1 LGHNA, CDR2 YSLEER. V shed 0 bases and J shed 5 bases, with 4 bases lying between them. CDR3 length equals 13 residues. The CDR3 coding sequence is TGCGCCAGCAGCCAAGATCTTACCGGGGAGCTGTTTTTT. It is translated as CASSQDLTGELFF.

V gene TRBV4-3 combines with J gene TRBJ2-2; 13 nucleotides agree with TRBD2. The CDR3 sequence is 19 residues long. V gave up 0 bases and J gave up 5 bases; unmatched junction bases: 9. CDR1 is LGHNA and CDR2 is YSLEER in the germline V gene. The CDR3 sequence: CASSQDRLAGGSRTGELFF. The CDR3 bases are TGCGCCAGCAGCCAAGATCGACTAGCGGGAGGCTCGAGGACCGGGGAGCTGTTTTTT.

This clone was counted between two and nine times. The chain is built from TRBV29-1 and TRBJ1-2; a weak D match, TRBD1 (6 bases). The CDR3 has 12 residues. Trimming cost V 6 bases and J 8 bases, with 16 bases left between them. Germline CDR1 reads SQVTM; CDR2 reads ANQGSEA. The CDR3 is CSVPGQRGGYTF. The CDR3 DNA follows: TGCAGCGTCCCCGGACAGCGTGGGGGCTACACCTTC.

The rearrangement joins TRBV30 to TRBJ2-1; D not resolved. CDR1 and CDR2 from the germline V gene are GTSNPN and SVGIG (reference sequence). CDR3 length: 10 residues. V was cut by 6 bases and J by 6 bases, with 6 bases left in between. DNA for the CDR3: TGTGCCTGTAAAGTCAATGAGCAGTTCTTC. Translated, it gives CACKVNEQFF.

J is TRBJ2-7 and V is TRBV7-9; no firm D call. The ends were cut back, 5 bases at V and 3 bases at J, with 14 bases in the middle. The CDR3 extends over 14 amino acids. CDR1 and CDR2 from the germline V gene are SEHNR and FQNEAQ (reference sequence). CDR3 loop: CASSALSTNYEQYF. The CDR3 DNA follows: TGTGCCAGCAGCGCCCTATCCACTAACTACGAGCAGTACTTC.

The CDR3 here is CASSEAPTAYNQPQHF. The CDR3 DNA reads TGTGCCAGCAGTGAAGCGCCTACAGCCTACAATCAGCCCCAGCATTTT. The V and J genes are TRBV6-1 and TRBJ1-5; D gene ambiguous. Germline CDR1 and CDR2: MNHNS and SASEGT. Trimming cost V 0 bases and J 3 bases, with 12 bases left between them. The CDR3 runs 16 residues.

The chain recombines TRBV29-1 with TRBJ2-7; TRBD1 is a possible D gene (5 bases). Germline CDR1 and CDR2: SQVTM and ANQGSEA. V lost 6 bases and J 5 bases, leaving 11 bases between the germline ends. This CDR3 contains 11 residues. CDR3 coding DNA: TGCAGCGTCACAGGTATCAACGAGCAGTACTTC. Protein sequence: CSVTGINEQYF.